This T cell receptor beta chain is from a study of T cell responses to AZD1222 COVID-19 vaccine. About the research overall: Pooled in the analysis were second doses at about 4 or about 12 weeks. General observations from the study: Vaccine-associated CD4 TCRs spanned spike, dominant at 160-218 and 743-854. Seropositive AZD1222 recipients at baseline numbered only five or six.

Assay used: immunoSEQ multiplex PCR; TCRdb lists only in-frame clones, some missing. The repertoire holds about 110,000 clones, with roughly 87% as singletons. In regard to this clone: Its specificity is not known.

The CDR3 has 16 amino acids. Germline V gene lookup returns CDR1 MDHEN and CDR2 SYDVKM. V gave up 6 bases and J gave up 2 bases, with 17 bases separating them. Sequenced here: peripheral blood, sampled on day 0 of AZD1222 vaccination. This clonotype was sampled from an adult in good health. The chain uses TRBV28 and TRBJ2-4, with D possibly matching TRBD1 (6 bases). CDR3 amino acids: CASSIRQALPKNIQYF. CDR3 in DNA: TGTGCCAGCAGCATAAGACAGGCCCTTCCCAAAAACATTCAGTACTTC.